The present T cell receptor beta chain was sequenced within a study of brain T cells in children with intractable seizures. Specified time point: blood from clinic visit 5 months post-surgery; TSC patient then seizure free. The sequenced cases were selected for having the highest brain T cell transcript signatures. Produced via immunoSEQ multiplex PCR; TCRdb's table is partial and in-frame only. The table includes around 340,000 clones, 93% detected once. CDR1 is SGHTA, CDR2 FQGTGA, per germline. The trim removed 8 bases at V and 4 bases at J, leaving 9 bases unmatched. The CDR3 contains 14 residues. Sample: peripheral blood, taken roughly 5 months after surgery. The chain carries TRBV7-3 and TRBJ2-5, with 8 bases fitting TRBD2. The clonotype was recovered from a boy in the first two years of life with tuberous sclerosis and intractable seizures. CDR3 loop: CASGSGGPRETQYF. Here the CDR3 DNA reads TGTGCCAGCGGCTCGGGAGGGCCTCGAGAGACCCAGTACTTC. Based on the CDR3 plus reference TRBV7-3 and TRBJ2-5, the full variable domain is GAGVSQTPSNKVTEKGKYVELRCDPISGHTALYWYRQSLGQGPEFLIYFQGTGAADDSGLPNDRFFAVRPEGSVSTLKIQRTERGDSAVYLCASGSGGPRETQYFGPGTRLLVL.